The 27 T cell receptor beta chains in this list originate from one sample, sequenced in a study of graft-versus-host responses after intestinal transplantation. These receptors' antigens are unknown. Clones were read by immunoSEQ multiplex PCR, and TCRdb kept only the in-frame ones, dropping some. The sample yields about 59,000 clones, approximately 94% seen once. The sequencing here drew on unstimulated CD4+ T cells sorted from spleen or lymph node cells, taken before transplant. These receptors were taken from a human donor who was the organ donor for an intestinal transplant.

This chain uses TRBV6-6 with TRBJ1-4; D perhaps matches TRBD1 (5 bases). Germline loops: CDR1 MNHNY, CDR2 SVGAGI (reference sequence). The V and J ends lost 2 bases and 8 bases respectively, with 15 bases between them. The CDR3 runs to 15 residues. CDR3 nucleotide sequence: TGTGCCAGCAGTTACGCCTCCAGGGTGGGCGAAAAACTGTTTTTT. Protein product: CASSYASRVGEKLFF.

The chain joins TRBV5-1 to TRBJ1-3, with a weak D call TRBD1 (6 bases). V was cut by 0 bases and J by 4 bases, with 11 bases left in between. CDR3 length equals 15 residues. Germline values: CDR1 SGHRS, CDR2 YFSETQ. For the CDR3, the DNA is TGCGCCAGCAGCTTGGAGGGGACACTCGGAAACACCATATATTTT. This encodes CASSLEGTLGNTIYF.

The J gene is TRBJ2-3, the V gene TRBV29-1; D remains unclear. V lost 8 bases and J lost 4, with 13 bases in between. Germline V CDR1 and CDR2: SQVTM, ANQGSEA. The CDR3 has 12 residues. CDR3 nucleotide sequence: TGCAGCTCTGATTCGGGCGCAGATACGCAGTATTTT. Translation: CSSDSGADTQYF.

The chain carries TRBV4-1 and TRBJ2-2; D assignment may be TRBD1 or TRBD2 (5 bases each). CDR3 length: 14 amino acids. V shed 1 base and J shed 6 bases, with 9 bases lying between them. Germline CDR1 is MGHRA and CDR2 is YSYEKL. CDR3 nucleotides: TGCGCCAGCAGCCAAGTTGGGGGTTCCGGGGAGCTGTTTTTT. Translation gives CASSQVGGSGELFF.

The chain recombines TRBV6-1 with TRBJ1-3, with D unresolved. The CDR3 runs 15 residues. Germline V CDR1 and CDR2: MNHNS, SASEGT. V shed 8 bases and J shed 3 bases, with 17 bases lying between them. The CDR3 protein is CASDLEGAYGNTIYF. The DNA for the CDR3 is TGTGCCAGCGATTTGGAGGGCGCCTATGGAAACACCATATATTTT.

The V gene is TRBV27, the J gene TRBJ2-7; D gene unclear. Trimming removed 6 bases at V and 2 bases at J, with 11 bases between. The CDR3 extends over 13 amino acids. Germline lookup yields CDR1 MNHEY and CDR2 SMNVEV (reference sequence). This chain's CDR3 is CASRVSGAYEQYF. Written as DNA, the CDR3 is TGTGCCAGCAGGGTGAGTGGCGCCTACGAGCAGTACTTC.

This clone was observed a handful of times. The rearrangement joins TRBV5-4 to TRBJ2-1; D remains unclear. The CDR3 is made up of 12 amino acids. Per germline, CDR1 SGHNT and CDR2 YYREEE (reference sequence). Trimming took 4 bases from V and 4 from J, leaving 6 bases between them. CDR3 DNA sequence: TGTGCCAGCAGCGCGACATACAATGAGCAGTTCTTC. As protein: CASSATYNEQFF.

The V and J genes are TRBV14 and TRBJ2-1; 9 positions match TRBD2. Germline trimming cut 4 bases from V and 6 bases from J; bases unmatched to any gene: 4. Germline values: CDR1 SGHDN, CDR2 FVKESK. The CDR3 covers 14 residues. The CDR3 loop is CASSLSGGVNEQFF. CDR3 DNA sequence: TGTGCCAGCAGCCTTAGCGGGGGCGTCAATGAGCAGTTCTTC.

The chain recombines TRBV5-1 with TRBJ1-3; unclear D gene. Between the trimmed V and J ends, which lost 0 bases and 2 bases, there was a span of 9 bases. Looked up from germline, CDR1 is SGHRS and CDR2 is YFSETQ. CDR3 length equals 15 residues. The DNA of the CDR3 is TGCGCCAGCAGCTTGGCCCCACAACCTGGAAACACCATATATTTT. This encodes CASSLAPQPGNTIYF. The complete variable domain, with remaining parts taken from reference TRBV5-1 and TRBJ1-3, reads KAGVTQTPRYLIKTRGQQVTLSCSPISGHRSVSWYQQTPGQGLQFLFEYFSETQRNKGNFPGRFSGRQFSNSRSEMNVSTLELGDSALYLCASSLAPQPGNTIYFGEGSWLTVV.

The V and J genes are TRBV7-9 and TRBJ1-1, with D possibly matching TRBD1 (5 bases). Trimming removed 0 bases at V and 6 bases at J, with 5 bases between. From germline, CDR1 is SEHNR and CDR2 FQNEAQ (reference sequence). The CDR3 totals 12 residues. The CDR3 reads CASSLAGAEAFF. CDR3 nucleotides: TGTGCCAGCAGCTTAGCGGGGGCTGAAGCTTTCTTT.

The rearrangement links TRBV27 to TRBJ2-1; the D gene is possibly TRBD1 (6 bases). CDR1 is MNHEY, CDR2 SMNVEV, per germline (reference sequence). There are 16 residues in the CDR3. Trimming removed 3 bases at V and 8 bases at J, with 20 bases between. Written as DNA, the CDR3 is TGTGCCAGCAGTTTGAATAGTTGGCAGGGGTCCTATGAGCAGTTCTTC. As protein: CASSLNSWQGSYEQFF.

DNA of the CDR3: TGTGCCAGCAGCTTGGGCGGGGGGACATTCAGCTCCTACGAGCAGTACTTC. Translation: CASSLGGGTFSSYEQYF. V gene TRBV5-5 combines with J gene TRBJ2-7; 8 bases agree with TRBD2. Germline CDR1 SGHKS, CDR2 YYEKEE (reference sequence). With 0 bases clipped from V and 0 bases from J, the junction kept 8 bases outside the gene matches. The CDR3 spans 17 residues.

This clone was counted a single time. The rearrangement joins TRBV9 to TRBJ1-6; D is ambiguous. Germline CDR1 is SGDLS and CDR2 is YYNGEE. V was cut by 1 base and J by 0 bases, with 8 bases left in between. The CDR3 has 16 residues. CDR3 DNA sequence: TGTGCCAGCAGCGTAATCCAGAGCTCCTATAATTCACCCCTCCACTTT. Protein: CASSVIQSSYNSPLHF.

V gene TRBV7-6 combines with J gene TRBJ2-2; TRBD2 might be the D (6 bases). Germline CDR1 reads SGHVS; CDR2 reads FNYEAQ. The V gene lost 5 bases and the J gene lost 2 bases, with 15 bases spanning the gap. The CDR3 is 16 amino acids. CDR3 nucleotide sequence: TGTGCCAGCAGCGCCCAAAGCGGGCGTAACACCGGGGAGCTGTTTTTT. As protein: CASSAQSGRNTGELFF.

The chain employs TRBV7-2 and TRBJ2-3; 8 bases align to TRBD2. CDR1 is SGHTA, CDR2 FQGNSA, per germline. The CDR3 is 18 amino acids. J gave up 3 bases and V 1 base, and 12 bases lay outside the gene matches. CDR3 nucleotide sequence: TGTGCCAGCAGCTTAGAGAGTGGGACGGGGGGGCGAACAGATACGCAGTATTTT. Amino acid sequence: CASSLESGTGGRTDTQYF.

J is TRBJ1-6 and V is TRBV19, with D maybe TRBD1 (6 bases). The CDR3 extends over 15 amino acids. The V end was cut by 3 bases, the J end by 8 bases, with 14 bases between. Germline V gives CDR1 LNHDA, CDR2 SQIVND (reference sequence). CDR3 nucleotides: TGTGCCAGTAGTATTTCAGGGGAAGACGATTCACCCCTCCACTTT. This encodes CASSISGEDDSPLHF.

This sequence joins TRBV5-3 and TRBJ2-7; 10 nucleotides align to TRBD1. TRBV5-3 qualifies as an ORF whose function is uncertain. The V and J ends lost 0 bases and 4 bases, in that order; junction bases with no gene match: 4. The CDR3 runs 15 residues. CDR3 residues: CARSLGTGGFYEQYF. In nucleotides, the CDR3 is TGTGCCAGAAGCTTGGGGACAGGGGGTTTTTACGAGCAGTACTTC.

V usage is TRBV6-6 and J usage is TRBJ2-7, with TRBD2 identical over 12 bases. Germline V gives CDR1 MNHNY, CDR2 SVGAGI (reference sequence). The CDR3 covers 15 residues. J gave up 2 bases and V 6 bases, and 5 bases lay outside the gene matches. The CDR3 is CASRMTSGGAYEQYF. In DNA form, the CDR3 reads TGTGCCAGCAGGATGACTAGCGGGGGCGCCTACGAGCAGTACTTC.

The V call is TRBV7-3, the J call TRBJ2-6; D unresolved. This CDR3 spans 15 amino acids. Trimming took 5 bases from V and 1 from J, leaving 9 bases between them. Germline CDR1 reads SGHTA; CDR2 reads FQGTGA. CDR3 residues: CASSLVVSGANVLTF. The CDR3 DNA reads TGTGCCAGCAGCCTAGTCGTGTCTGGGGCCAACGTCCTGACTTTC.

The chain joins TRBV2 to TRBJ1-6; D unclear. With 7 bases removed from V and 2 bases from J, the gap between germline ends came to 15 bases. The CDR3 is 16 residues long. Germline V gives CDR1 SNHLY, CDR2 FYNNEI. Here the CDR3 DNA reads TGTGCCAGCAACTTTGGGCAGGTCACCTATAATTCACCCCTCCACTTT. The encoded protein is CASNFGQVTYNSPLHF.

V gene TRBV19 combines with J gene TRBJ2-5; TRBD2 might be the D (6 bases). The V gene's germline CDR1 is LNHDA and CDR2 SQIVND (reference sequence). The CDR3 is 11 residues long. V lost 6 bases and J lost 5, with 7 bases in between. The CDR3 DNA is TGTGCCAGTAGAAGCGGGGAGACCCAGTACTTC. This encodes CASRSGETQYF.

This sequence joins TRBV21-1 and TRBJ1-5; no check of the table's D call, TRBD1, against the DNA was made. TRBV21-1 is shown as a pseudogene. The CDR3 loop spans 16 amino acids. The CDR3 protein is CASSKDGTENGQPQHF. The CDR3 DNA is TGTGCCAGCAGCAAAGATGGGACAGAGAACGGTCAGCCCCAGCATTTT.

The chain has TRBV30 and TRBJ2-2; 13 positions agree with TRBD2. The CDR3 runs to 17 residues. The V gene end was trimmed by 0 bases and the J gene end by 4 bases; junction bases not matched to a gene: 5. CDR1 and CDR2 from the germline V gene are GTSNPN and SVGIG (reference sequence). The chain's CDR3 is CAWSVLAGGPSTGELFF. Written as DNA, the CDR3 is TGTGCCTGGAGTGTACTAGCGGGGGGGCCAAGCACCGGGGAGCTGTTTTTT.

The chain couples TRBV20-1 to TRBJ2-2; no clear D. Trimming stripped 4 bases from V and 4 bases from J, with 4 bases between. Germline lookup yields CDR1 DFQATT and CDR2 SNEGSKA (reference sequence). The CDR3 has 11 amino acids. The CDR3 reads CSAMGTGELFF. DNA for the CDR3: TGCAGTGCTATGGGCACCGGGGAGCTGTTTTTT.

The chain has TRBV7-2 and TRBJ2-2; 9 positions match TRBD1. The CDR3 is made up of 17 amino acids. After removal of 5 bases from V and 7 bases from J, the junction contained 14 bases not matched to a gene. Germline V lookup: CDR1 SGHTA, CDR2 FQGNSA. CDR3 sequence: CASSVQLYRGQGGELFF. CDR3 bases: TGTGCCAGCAGCGTACAACTATACAGGGGGCAAGGCGGGGAGCTGTTTTTT. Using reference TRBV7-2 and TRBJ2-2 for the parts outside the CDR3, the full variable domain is GAGVSQSPSNKVTEKGKDVELRCDPISGHTALYWYRQSLGQGLEFLIYFQGNSAPDKSGLPSDRFSAERTGGSVSTLTIQRTQQEDSAVYLCASSVQLYRGQGGELFFGEGSRLTVL.

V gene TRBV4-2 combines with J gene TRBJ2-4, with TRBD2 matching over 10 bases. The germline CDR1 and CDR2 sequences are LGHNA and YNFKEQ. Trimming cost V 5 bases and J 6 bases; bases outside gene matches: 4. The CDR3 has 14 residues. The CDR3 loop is CASSLERGGNIQYF. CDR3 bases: TGTGCCAGCAGCTTGGAGCGGGGGGGAAACATTCAGTACTTC.

The CDR3 region is CASSLNGPETQYF. The CDR3 DNA reads as TGTGCCAGCAGCTTAAACGGCCCAGAGACCCAGTACTTC. The gene calls are TRBV7-2 and TRBJ2-5; D remains ambiguous. This CDR3 is built from 13 residues. V dropped 2 bases and J dropped 4 bases, with 8 bases sitting between them. Germline assignment: CDR1 SGHTA and CDR2 FQGNSA.